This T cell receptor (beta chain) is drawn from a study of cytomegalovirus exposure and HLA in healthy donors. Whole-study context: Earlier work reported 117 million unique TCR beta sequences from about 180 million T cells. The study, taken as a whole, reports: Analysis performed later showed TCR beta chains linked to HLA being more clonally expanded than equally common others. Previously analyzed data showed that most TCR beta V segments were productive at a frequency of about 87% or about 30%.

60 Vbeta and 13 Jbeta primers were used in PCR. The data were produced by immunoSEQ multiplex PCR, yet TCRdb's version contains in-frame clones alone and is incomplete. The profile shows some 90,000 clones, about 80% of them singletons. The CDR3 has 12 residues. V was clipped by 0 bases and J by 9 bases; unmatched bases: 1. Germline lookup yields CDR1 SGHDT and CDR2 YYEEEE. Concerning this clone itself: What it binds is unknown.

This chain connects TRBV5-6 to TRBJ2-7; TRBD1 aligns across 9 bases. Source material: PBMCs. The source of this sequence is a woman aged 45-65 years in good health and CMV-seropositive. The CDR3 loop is CASSLATGGQYF. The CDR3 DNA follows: TGTGCCAGCAGCTTGGCGACAGGGGGGCAGTACTTC.